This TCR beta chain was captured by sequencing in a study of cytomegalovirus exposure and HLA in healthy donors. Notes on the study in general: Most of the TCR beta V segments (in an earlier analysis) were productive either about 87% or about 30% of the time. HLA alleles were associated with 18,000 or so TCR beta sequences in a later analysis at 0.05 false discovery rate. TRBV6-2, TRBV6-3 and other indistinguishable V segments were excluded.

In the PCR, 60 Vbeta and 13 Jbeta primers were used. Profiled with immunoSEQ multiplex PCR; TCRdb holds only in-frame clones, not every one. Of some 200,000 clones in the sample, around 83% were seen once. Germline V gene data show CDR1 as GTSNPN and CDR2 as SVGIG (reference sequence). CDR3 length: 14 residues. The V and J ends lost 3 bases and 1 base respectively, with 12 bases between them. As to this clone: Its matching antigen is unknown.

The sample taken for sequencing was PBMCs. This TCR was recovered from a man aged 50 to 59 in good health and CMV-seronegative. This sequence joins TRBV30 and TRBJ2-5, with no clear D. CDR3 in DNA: TGTGCCTGGAGAAGAGGCCGCCTCCAAGAGACCCAGTACTTC. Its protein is CAWRRGRLQETQYF.